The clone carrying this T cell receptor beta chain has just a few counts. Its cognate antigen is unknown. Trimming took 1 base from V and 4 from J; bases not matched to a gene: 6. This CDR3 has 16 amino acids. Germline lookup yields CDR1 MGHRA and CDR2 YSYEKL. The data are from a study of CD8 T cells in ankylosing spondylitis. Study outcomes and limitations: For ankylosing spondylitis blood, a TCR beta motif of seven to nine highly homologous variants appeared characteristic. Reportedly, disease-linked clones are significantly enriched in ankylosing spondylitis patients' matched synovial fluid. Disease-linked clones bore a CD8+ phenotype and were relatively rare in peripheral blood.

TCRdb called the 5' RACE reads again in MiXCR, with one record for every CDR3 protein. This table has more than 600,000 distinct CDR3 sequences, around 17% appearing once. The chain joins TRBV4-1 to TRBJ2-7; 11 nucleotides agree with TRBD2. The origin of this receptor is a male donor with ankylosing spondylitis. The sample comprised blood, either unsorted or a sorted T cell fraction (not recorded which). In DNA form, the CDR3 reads TGCGCCAGCAGCCAAGGGGTAGCGGGAGGGCCTTACGAGCAGTACTTC. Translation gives CASSQGVAGGPYEQYF.